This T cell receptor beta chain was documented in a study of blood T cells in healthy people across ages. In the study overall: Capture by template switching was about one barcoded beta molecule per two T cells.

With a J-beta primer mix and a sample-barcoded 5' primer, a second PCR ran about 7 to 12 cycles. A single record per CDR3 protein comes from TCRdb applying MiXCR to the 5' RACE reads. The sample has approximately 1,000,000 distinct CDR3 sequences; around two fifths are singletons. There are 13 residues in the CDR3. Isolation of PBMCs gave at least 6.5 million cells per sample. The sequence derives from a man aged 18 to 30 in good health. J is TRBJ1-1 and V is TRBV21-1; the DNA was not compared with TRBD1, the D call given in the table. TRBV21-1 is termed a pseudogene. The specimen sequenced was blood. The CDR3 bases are TGTGCCAGCCTTCGGACAGGGAGCACTGAAGCTTTCTTT. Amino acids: CASLRTGSTEAFF.